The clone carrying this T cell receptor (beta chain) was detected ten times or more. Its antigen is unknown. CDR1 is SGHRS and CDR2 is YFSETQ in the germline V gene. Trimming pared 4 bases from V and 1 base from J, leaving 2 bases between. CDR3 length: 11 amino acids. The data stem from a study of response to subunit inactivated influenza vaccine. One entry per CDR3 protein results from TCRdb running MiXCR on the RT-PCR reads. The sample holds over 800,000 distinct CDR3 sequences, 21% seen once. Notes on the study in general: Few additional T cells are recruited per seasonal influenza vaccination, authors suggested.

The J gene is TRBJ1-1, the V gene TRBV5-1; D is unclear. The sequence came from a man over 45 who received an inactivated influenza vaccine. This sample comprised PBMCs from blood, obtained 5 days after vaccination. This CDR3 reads CASSQNTEAFF. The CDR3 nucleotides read TGCGCCAGCAGCCAGAACACTGAAGCTTTCTTT.